Described below is a single TCR beta chain sequence and its context. These data originate in a study of blood T cell repertoires in COVID-19. Study context: Acute and convalescent COVID-19 specimens originated in the United States, Italy and Spain. Nucleic acid was either cDNA or gDNA, and it came from T cells, B-cell-depleted T cells, or PBMCs.

Trimming pared 2 bases from V and 1 base from J, leaving 14 bases between. This CDR3 is built from 16 residues. CDR1 and CDR2 from the germline V gene are KGHSH and LQKENI. As handled by the study authors: Amplification with reference gene primers provided the estimates of nucleated cell counts. Here immunoSEQ multiplex PCR was the method, and the copy in TCRdb shows in-frame clones only, minus some. Clonal size and the V and J genes are those of that table, whereas D and trimming came from the DNA. The sample records just under 80,000 clones, 80% being singletons. This clonotype was obtained from a woman in her 70s with acute or convalescent COVID-19. The sample taken for sequencing was peripheral blood. This sequence joins TRBV18 and TRBJ1-1; weak D call: TRBD1 (5 bases). CDR3 sequence reads: CASSPTHDSPNTEAFF. The CDR3 nucleotides read TGTGCCAGCTCACCAACCCACGACAGCCCGAACACTGAAGCTTTCTTT. The complete variable domain, with remaining parts taken from reference TRBV18 and TRBJ1-1, reads NAGVMQNPRHLVRRRGQEARLRCSPMKGHSHVYWYRQLPEEGLKFMVYLQKENIIDESGMPKERFSAEFPKEGPSILRIQQVVRGDSAAYFCASSPTHDSPNTEAFFGQGTRLTVV.